Below, 15 T cell receptor beta chains from the same sample are listed, as sequenced in a study of T cells in Graves' hyperthyroidism and ophthalmopathy. Amplification targeted TCR beta CDR3 regions from RNA transcripts. The HTBI primer set was used in a first-round RT-PCR of the TCR CDR3. TCRdb ran MiXCR on the multiplex PCR reads and lists one entry per CDR3 protein. This sample has hundreds of thousands of distinct CDR3 sequences; approximately 40% occur once, and the top ten carry 8.9%. Source material: blood. These receptors were collected from a man between 18 and 29 years old with Graves' hyperthyroidism.

This chain joins TRBV4-1 and TRBJ1-6; TRBD1 might be the D (6 bases). The V and J ends lost 0 bases and 9 bases respectively, with 12 bases between them. CDR3 length equals 15 residues. Germline lookup yields CDR1 MGHRA and CDR2 YSYEKL. The CDR3 nucleotides are TGCGCCAGCAGCCAAGAACAGGGTAGTAGTTCACCCCTCCACTTT. As protein: CASSQEQGSSSPLHF.

The V call is TRBV28, the J call TRBJ2-5, with 10 bases lining up with TRBD2. This CDR3 has 14 residues. Germline V gene data show CDR1 as MDHEN and CDR2 as SYDVKM. Germline trimming cut 9 bases from V and 0 bases from J; bases unmatched to any gene: 4. Written as DNA, the CDR3 is TGTGCCAGTTTTAGCGGGAGGCACCAAGAGACCCAGTACTTC. This codes for CASFSGRHQETQYF.

V is TRBV9 and J is TRBJ2-2; 9 positions agree with TRBD2. The CDR3 has 15 amino acids. In germline, CDR1 is SGDLS, CDR2 YYNGEE. J was trimmed by 4 bases and V by 2 bases; bases with no gene match: 3. For the CDR3, the DNA is TGTGCCAGCAGCGTCGTAGCGGGAGCCACCGGGGAGCTGTTTTTT. Its translation is CASSVVAGATGELFF.

This clonotype was seen only a few times. The V gene is TRBV27, the J gene TRBJ2-5, with 12 bases lining up with TRBD2. The CDR3 covers 16 residues. The junction had 6 bases not matched to a gene; V was cut back by 6 bases and J by 1 base. Looked up from germline, CDR1 is MNHEY and CDR2 is SMNVEV (reference sequence). The CDR3 sequence: CASRQTSGGIQETQYF. As DNA, the CDR3 is TGTGCCAGCAGACAAACTAGCGGGGGGATCCAAGAGACCCAGTACTTC.

Of note for this clonotype: Possible read error: a much larger clone is one base away. The chain uses TRBV20-1 and TRBJ1-2; no definite D call. Looked up from germline, CDR1 is DFQATT and CDR2 is SNEGSKA (reference sequence). The CDR3 is made up of 13 amino acids. Trimming pared 3 bases from V and 6 bases from J, leaving 14 bases between. CDR3 nucleotides: TGCAGTGCTAGTCTGACTAGATCAGATGGCTACACCTTC. Translation: CSASLTRSDGYTF.

This clonotype was seen a single time. This chain uses TRBV15 with TRBJ1-1; the D is unclear. The CDR3 is 17 amino acids. V lost 2 bases and J 1 base, leaving 17 bases between the germline ends. Germline lookup yields CDR1 LNHNV and CDR2 YYDKDF (reference sequence). This CDR3 is CATSRSPFSLGNTEAFF. Here the CDR3 DNA reads TGTGCCACCAGCAGATCGCCCTTTTCCTTAGGGAACACTGAAGCTTTCTTT.

This clonotype showed up just once. The chain links TRBV12-3 or TRBV12-4 to TRBJ2-5, with D possibly matching TRBD2 (6 bases). Between the trimmed V and J ends, which lost 8 bases and 2 bases, there was a span of 9 bases. The CDR3 covers 12 residues. This CDR3 reads CASGGKQETQYF. The CDR3 DNA reads TGTGCCAGCGGGGGGAAACAAGAGACCCAGTACTTC.

The CDR3 region is CASSLVRSGTPYQETQYF. For the CDR3, the DNA is TGTGCCAGCAGCTTAGTTCGGTCCGGGACCCCTTACCAAGAGACCCAGTACTTC. The rearrangement links TRBV7-2 to TRBJ2-5; D tentatively fits TRBD1 or TRBD2 (5 bases each). V gave up 1 base and J gave up 0 bases, with 18 bases separating them. CDR3 length: 18 amino acids. Looked up from germline, CDR1 is SGHTA and CDR2 is FQGNSA.

A few counts support this clonotype. J is TRBJ2-7 and V is TRBV13, with D possibly called TRBD1 or TRBD2 (5 bases each). Germline V lookup: CDR1 PRHDT, CDR2 FYEKMQ (reference sequence). Between the trimmed V and J ends, which lost 3 bases and 4 bases, there was a span of 13 bases. This CDR3 spans 14 amino acids. The CDR3 DNA is TGTGCCAGCAGCTTGGGACGGGCTCTGTACGAGCAGTACTTC. It specifies CASSLGRALYEQYF.

The chain recombines TRBV20-1 with TRBJ1-5; D remains unclear. Deletions cut 2 bases from V and 0 bases from J, with 17 bases between. The CDR3 contains 17 residues. Germline CDR1 reads DFQATT; CDR2 reads SNEGSKA (reference sequence). The CDR3 region has the DNA TGCAGTGCTAGACAGGCCCTACTAAAATATAGCAATCAGCCCCAGCATTTT. This gives the protein CSARQALLKYSNQPQHF.

Many counts were recorded for this clonotype. The V and J genes are TRBV10-3 and TRBJ1-2; the D is unclear. Germline assignment: CDR1 ENHRY and CDR2 SYGVKD. Between the trimmed V and J ends, which lost 7 bases and 6 bases, there was a span of 9 bases. The CDR3 runs 11 residues. In nucleotides, the CDR3 is TGTGCCATCAAAGAAGAAAATGGCTACACCTTC. It specifies CAIKEENGYTF.

This clonotype was seen just once. Being one base from a much bigger clone, this may be a read error. The V gene is TRBV7-9, the J gene TRBJ1-1; possibly TRBD1 for D (6 bases). CDR3 length equals 14 residues. From germline, CDR1 is SEHNR and CDR2 FQNEAQ (reference sequence). The CDR3 DNA follows: TGTGCCGGCAGCTTGGTAGCAGGGGCCACTGAAGCTTTCTTT. Protein: CAGSLVAGATEAFF.

This clonotype was observed a few times. The chain recombines TRBV7-9 with TRBJ1-1, with 8 nucleotides matching TRBD1. The germline V gene encodes CDR1 SEHNR and CDR2 FQNEAQ (reference sequence). Losses at the gene ends were 5 bases for V and 1 base for J; bases not matched to a gene: 6. This CDR3 region has 15 residues. The chain's CDR3 is CASSHAGQANTEAFF. The CDR3 coding sequence is TGTGCCAGCAGCCATGCGGGACAGGCGAACACTGAAGCTTTCTTT.

V usage is TRBV9 and J usage is TRBJ2-7; D unclear. Germline assignment: CDR1 SGDLS and CDR2 YYNGEE. The V end lost 0 bases, the J end lost 0 bases, and 13 bases lay between the germline ends. This CDR3 contains 16 residues. In nucleotides, the CDR3 is TGTGCCAGCAGCGTAGTAGGCTACTTCAGCTCCTACGAGCAGTACTTC. Amino acids: CASSVVGYFSSYEQYF.

This clonotype was seen at least ten times. The chain employs TRBV15 and TRBJ1-5, with D maybe TRBD1 (6 bases). The germline V and J ends were trimmed by 4 bases and 7 bases, with 17 bases remaining between them. The CDR3 covers 15 residues. CDR1 and CDR2 from the germline V gene are LNHNV and YYDKDF (reference sequence). The CDR3 nucleotides read TGTGCCACCAGCACCTTCGACAGGAAGAGACAGCCCCAGCATTTT. This sequence encodes CATSTFDRKRQPQHF.